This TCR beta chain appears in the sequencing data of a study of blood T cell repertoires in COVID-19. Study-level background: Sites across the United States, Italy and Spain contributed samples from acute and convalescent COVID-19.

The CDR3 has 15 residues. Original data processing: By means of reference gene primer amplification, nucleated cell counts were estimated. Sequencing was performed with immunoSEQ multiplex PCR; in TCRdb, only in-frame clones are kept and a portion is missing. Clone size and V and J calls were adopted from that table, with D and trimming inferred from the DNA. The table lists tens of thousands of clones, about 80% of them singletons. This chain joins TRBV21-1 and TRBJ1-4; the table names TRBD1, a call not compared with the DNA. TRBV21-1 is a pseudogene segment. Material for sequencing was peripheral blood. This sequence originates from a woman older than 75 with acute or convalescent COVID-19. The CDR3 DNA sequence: TGTGCCAGCAGCCGGGACAGACCAACTAATGAAAAACTGTTTTTT. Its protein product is CASSRDRPTNEKLFF.